The TCR beta chain under discussion was sequenced for a study of T cells after yellow fever vaccination. Findings and caveats of the study: After the booster, 96% of CD4 and approximately 87% of CD8 primary-response clones were re-detected.

The CDR3 length is 15 residues. CDR1 and CDR2 (germline): DFQATT, SNEGSKA (reference sequence). V was trimmed by 2 bases and J by 2 bases, leaving 15 bases between them. Of note for this clonotype: The antigen remains unidentified.

TCRdb passed the 5' RACE reads through MiXCR, listing each CDR3 protein once. The table lists under 350,000 distinct CDR3 sequences, roughly 4% of them singletons. The receptor was derived from a man aged 18 to 30 who received the YFV17D yellow fever vaccine. The chain has TRBV20-1 and TRBJ1-2; TRBD1 is a possible D gene (5 bases). Sequencing used PBMCs, obtained 5 days after the yellow fever booster vaccination. CDR3 sequence (DNA): TGCAGTGCTAGACCCCCTCTGACAGAGAACTATGGCTACACCTTC. Translated: CSARPPLTENYGYTF.